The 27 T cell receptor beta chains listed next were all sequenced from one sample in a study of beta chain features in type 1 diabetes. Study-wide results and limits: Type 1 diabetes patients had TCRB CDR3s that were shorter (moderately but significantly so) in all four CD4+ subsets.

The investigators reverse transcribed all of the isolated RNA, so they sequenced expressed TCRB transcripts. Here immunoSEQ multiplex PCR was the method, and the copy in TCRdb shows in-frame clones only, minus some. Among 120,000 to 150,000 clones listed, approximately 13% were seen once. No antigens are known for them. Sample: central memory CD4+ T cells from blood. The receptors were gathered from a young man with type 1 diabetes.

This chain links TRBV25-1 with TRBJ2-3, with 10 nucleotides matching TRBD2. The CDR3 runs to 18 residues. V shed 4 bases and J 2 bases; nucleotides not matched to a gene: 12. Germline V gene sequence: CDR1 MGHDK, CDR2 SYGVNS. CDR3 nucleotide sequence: TGTGCCAGCAGTGCCACACTGAGGCTAGCGGGGGCCACAGATACGCAGTATTTT. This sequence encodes CASSATLRLAGATDTQYF.

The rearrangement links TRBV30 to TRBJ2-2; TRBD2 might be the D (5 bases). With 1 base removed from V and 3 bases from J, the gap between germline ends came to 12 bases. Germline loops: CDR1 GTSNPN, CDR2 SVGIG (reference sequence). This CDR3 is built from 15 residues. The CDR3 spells CAWSDWRRDTGELFF. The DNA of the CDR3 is TGTGCCTGGAGTGACTGGCGGCGGGACACCGGGGAGCTGTTTTTT.

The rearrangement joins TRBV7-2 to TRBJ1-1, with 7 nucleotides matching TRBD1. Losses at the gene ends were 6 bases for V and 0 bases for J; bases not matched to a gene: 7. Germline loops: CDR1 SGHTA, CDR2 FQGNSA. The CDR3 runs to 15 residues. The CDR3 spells CASSRLGQMNTEAFF. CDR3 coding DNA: TGTGCCAGCAGTCGTCTGGGACAGATGAACACTGAAGCTTTCTTT.

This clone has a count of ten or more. CDR3 sequence reads: CASSLWADPYEQYF. The CDR3 DNA sequence: TGTGCCAGCAGCTTATGGGCCGATCCCTACGAGCAGTACTTC. The rearrangement links TRBV7-2 to TRBJ2-7; unclear D gene. V lost 2 bases to trimming and J lost 2 bases, with 10 bases between them. CDR3 length: 14 residues. From germline, CDR1 is SGHTA and CDR2 FQGNSA.

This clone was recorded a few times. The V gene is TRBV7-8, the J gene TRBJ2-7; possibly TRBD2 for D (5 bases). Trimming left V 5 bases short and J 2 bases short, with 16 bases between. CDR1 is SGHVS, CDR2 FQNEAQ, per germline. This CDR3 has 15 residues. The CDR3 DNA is TGTGCCAGCAGCCAGCGCCGGGAAGCCCCCTACGAGCAGTACTTC. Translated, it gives CASSQRREAPYEQYF.

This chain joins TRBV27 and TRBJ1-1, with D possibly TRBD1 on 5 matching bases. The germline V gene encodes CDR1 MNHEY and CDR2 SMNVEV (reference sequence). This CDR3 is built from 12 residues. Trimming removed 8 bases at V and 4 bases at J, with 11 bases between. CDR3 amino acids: CASLAGGTEAFF. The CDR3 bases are TGTGCCAGCCTGGCGGGGGGCACTGAAGCTTTCTTT.

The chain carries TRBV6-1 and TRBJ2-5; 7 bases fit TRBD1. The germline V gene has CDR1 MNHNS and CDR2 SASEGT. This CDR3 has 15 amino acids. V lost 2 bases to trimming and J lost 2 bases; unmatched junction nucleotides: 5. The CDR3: CASSEPQGNQETQYF. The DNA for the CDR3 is TGTGCCAGCAGTGAACCACAGGGGAATCAAGAGACCCAGTACTTC.

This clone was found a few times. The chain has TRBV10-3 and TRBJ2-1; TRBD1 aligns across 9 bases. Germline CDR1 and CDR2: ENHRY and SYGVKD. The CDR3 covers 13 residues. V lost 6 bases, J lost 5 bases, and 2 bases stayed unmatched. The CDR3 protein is CAIRRTGDNEQFF. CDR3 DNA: TGTGCCATCAGGAGGACAGGGGACAATGAGCAGTTCTTC.

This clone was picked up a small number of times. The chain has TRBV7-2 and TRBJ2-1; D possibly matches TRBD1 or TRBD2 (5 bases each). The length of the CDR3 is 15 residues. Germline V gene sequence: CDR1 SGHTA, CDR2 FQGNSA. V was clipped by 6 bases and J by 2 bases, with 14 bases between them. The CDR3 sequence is CASSTGPVTYNEQFF. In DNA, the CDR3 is TGTGCCAGCAGTACGGGACCTGTTACCTACAATGAGCAGTTCTTC.

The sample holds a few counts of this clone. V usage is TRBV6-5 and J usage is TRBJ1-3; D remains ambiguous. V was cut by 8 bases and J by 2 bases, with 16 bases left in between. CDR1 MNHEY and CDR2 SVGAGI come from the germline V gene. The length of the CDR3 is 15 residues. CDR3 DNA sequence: TGTGCCAGCGCCAGTACCCCTTCGACTGGAAACACCATATATTTT. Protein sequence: CASASTPSTGNTIYF.

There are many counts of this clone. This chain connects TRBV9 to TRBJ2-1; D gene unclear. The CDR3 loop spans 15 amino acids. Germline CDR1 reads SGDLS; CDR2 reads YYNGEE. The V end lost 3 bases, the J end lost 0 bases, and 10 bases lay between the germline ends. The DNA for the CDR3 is TGTGCCAGCAGCGCCCTAGAGAGCTCCTACAATGAGCAGTTCTTC. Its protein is CASSALESSYNEQFF.

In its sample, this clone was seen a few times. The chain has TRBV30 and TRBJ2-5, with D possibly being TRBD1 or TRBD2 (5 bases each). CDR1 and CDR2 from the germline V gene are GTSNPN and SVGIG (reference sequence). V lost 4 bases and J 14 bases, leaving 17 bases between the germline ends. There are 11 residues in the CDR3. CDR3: CAWTKPGPIYF. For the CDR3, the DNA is TGTGCCTGGACTAAACCGGGACCAATTTACTTC. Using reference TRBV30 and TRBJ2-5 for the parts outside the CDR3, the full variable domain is SQTIHQWPATLVQPVGSPLSLECTVEGTSNPNLYWYRQAAGRGLQLLFYSVGIGQISSEVPQNLSASRPQDRQFILSSKKLLLSDSGFYLCAWTKPGPIYFGPGTRLLVL.

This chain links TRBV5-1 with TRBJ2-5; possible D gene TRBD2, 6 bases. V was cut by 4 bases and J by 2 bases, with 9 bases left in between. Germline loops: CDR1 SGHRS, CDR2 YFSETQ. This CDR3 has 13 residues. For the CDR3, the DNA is TGCGCCAGCAGCCCCGGAGGGCAAGAGACCCAGTACTTC. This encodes CASSPGGQETQYF. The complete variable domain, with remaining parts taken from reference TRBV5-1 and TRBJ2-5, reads KAGVTQTPRYLIKTRGQQVTLSCSPISGHRSVSWYQQTPGQGLQFLFEYFSETQRNKGNFPGRFSGRQFSNSRSEMNVSTLELGDSALYLCASSPGGQETQYFGPGTRLLVL.

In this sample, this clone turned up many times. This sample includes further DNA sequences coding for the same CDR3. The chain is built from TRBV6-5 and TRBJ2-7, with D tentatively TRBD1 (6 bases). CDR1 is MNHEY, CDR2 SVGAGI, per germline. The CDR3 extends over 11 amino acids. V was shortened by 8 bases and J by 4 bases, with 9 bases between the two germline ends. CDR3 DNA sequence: TGTGCCAGCGGGGGCCAATACGAGCAGTACTTC. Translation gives CASGGQYEQYF.

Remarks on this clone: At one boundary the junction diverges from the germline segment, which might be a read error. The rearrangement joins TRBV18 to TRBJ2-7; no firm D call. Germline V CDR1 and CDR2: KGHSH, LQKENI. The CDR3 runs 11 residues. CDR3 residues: CASSPDTSLSF. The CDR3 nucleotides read TGTGCCAGCTCACCAGACACCAGTTTAAGCTTC.

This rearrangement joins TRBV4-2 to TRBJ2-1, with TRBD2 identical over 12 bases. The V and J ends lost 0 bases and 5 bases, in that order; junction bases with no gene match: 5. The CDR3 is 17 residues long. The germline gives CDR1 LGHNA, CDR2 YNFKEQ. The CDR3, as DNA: TGTGCCAGCAGCCAAGATCTCACTAGCGGGGGGAACAATGAGCAGTTCTTC. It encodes CASSQDLTSGGNNEQFF.

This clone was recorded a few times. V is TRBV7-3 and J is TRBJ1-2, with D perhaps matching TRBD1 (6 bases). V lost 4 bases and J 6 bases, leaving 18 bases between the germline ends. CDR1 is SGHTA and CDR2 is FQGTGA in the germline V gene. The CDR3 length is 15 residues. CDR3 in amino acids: CASSSQGPNIDGYTF. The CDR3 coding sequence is TGTGCCAGCAGCTCACAGGGACCCAACATCGATGGCTACACCTTC.

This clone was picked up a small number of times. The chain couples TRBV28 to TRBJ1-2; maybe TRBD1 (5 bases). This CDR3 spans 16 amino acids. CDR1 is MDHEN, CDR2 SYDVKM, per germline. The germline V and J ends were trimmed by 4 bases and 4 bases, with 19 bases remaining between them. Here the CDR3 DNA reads TGTGCCAGCAGTTCCCACTATTTGAGGGGTGGCTATGGCTACACCTTC. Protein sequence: CASSSHYLRGGYGYTF.

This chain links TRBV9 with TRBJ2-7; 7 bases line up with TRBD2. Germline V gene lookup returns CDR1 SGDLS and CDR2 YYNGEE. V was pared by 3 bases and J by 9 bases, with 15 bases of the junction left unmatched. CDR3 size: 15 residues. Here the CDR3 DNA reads TGTGCCAGCAGCGCCACCGGGACTACGACGTCCGGGCAGTACTTC. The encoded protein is CASSATGTTTSGQYF.

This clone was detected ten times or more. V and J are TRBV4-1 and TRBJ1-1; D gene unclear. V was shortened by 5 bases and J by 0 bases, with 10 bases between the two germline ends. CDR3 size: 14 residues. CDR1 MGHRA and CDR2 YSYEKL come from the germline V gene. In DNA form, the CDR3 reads TGCGCCAGCAGCTCGAGGACGCTGAACACTGAAGCTTTCTTT. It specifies CASSSRTLNTEAFF.

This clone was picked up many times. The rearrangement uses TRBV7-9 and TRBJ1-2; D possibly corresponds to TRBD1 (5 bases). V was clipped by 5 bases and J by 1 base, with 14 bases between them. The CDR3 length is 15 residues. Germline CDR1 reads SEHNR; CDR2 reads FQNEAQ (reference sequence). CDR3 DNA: TGTGCCAGCAGCCCCGGGACGGGTAATAACTATGGCTACACCTTC. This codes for CASSPGTGNNYGYTF.

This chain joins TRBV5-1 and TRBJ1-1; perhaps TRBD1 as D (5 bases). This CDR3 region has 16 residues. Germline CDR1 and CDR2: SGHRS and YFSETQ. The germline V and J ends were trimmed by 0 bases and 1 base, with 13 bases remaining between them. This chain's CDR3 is CASSLVGASSNTEAFF. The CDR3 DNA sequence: TGCGCCAGCAGCTTGGTAGGGGCCAGCTCGAACACTGAAGCTTTCTTT.

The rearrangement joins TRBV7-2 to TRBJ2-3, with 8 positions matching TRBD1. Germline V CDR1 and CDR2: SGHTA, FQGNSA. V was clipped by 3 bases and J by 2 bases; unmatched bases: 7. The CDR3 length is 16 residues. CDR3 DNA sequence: TGTGCCAGCAGCTTGGGACTTCAGGGGGCCACAGATACGCAGTATTTT. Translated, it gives CASSLGLQGATDTQYF.

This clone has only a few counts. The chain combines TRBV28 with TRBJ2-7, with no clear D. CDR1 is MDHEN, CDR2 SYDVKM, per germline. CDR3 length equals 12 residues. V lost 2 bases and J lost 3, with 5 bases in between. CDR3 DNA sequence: TGTGCCAGCAGTTTACTTGGCTACGAGCAGTACTTC. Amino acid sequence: CASSLLGYEQYF.

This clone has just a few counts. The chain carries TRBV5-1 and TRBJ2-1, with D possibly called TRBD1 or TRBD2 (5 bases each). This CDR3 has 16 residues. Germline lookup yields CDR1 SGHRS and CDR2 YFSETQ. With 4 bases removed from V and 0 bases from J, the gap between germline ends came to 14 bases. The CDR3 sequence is CASSLGTTSSYNEQFF. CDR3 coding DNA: TGCGCCAGCAGCCTTGGGACGACGAGCTCCTACAATGAGCAGTTCTTC.

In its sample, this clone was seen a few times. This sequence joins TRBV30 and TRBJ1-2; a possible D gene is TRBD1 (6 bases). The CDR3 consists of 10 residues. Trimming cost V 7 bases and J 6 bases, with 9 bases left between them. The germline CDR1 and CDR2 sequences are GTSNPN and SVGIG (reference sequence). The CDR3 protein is CAFSGDGYTF. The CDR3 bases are TGTGCCTTCTCAGGGGATGGCTACACCTTC.

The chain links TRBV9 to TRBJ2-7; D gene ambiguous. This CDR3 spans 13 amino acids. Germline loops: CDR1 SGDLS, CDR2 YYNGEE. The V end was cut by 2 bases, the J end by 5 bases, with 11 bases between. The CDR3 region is CASSVGIPHEQYF. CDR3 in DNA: TGTGCCAGCAGCGTGGGGATTCCCCACGAGCAGTACTTC. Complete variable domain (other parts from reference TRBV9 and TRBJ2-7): DSGVTQTPKHLITATGQRVTLRCSPRSGDLSVYWYQQSLDQGLQFLIQYYNGEERAKGNILERFSAQQFPDLHSELNLSSLELGDSALYFCASSVGIPHEQYFGPGTRLTVT.